One sample yielded the 21 T cell receptor beta chains listed below, sequenced in a study of T cells in Graves' hyperthyroidism and ophthalmopathy. There were TCR beta CDR3 regions amplified from RNA transcripts. First-round RT-PCR of the TCR CDR3 relied on the HTBI primer set. TCRdb ran MiXCR on the multiplex PCR reads and lists one entry per CDR3 protein. The repertoire consists of roughly 530,000 distinct CDR3 sequences, with about a sixth occurring once and the leading ten covering 15% to 20%. The sequencing sample was made of blood. These receptors were taken from a young woman with Graves' ophthalmopathy.

A few counts support this clonotype. The J gene is TRBJ1-5, the V gene TRBV7-2, with D possibly being TRBD1 (5 bases). From germline, CDR1 is SGHTA and CDR2 FQGNSA. V gave up 0 bases and J gave up 15 bases, with 15 bases separating them. This CDR3 is built from 13 residues. CDR3 DNA: TGTGCCAGCAGCTTAGCTGGGCAGGGAGCTAGGCATTTT. Its translation: CASSLAGQGARHF.

J is TRBJ1-1 and V is TRBV5-5, with D possibly being TRBD1 (5 bases). The germline V and J ends were trimmed by 1 base and 6 bases, with 16 bases remaining between them. Germline-derived CDR1 and CDR2 are SGHKS and YYEKEE (reference sequence). There are 15 residues in the CDR3. As DNA, the CDR3 is TGTGCCAGCAGCTTGTCTGGCCGGCGGGGACCTGAAGCTTTCTTT. Its protein is CASSLSGRRGPEAFF.

This clonotype was seen at least ten times. This chain connects TRBV28 to TRBJ2-7; tentative D call: TRBD1 (5 bases). The CDR3 spans 14 residues. Germline-derived CDR1 and CDR2 are MDHEN and SYDVKM. Trimming removed 2 bases from V and 7 bases from J, with 15 bases in between. CDR3 nucleotide sequence: TGTGCCAGCAGTTTAAACAGGCCGGTGTGGGAGCAGTACTTC. Translated, it gives CASSLNRPVWEQYF.

This chain connects TRBV6-1 to TRBJ2-1; D perhaps matches TRBD2 (5 bases). This CDR3 comprises 12 residues. Between the trimmed V and J ends, which lost 5 bases and 6 bases, there was a span of 8 bases. Germline V gene lookup returns CDR1 MNHNS and CDR2 SASEGT. In nucleotides, the CDR3 is TGTGCCAGCAGTTCGAGCGGCAATGAGCAGTTCTTC. It encodes CASSSSGNEQFF.

This clonotype has only a few counts. CDR3 nucleotide sequence: TGTGCCAGCAGCGACCCCGGACAGAGTTTGGCCACTTGGTTCTTCAATCAGCCCCAGCATTTT. Its translation is CASSDPGQSLATWFFNQPQHF. The rearrangement uses TRBV6-1 and TRBJ1-5, with a tentative D call TRBD1 (6 bases). Trimming left V 6 bases short and J 3 bases short, with 33 bases between. The CDR3 covers 21 residues. Germline loops: CDR1 MNHNS, CDR2 SASEGT.

This clonotype was seen a handful of times. A much larger clone lies a single base off, so this may be a read error. The V and J genes are TRBV28 and TRBJ2-2; the D is unclear. Germline CDR1 and CDR2: MDHEN and SYDVKM. Trimming stripped 2 bases from V and 0 bases from J, with 16 bases between. CDR3 length: 18 amino acids. CDR3 loop: CASSLIIRAPPNTGELFF. DNA of the CDR3: TGTGCCAGCAGTTTAATAATCCGCGCACCTCCGAACACCGGGGAGCTGTTTTTT. The variable domain in full, completed from reference TRBV28 and TRBJ2-2, reads DVKVTQSSRYLVKRTGEKVFLECVQDMDHENMFWYRQDPGLGLRLIYFSYDVKMKEKGDIPEGYSVSREKKERFSLILESASTNQTSMYLCASSLIIRAPPNTGELFFGEGSRLTVL.

This clonotype was recorded many times. The chain employs TRBV14 and TRBJ1-1, with D perhaps TRBD1 (6 bases). The CDR3 has 13 residues. Germline V lookup: CDR1 SGHDN, CDR2 FVKESK. Trimming shortened V by 4 bases and J by 2 bases, and 8 bases separated the two germline ends. In nucleotides, the CDR3 is TGTGCCAGCAGCCGGGGGCTTAACACTGAAGCTTTCTTT. As protein: CASSRGLNTEAFF.

Worth noting for this clonotype: One end of the junction is discordant with germline, which a read error may explain. This rearrangement joins TRBV7-2 to TRBJ1-5; 8 nucleotides match TRBD1. Germline V CDR1 and CDR2: SGHTA, FQGNSA. The CDR3 sequence is 16 residues long. CDR3 amino acids: CASSQARTGSNQPQHF. In nucleotides, the CDR3 is TGCGCCAGCAGCCAAGCCCGGACAGGGAGCAATCAGCCCCAGCATTTT.

The chain recombines TRBV9 with TRBJ2-2; tentatively, D is TRBD1 (6 bases). Deletions cut 3 bases from V and 0 bases from J, with 9 bases between. The CDR3 is made up of 15 amino acids. Germline V lookup: CDR1 SGDLS, CDR2 YYNGEE. The CDR3 here is CASSDGTSNTGELFF. CDR3 sequence (DNA): TGTGCCAGCAGCGACGGGACATCGAACACCGGGGAGCTGTTTTTT.

The table lists this clonotype with many counts. The CDR3 loop is CASSLDGGSSYEQYF. The CDR3 DNA reads as TGTGCCAGCAGCTTAGACGGCGGGAGTTCCTACGAGCAGTACTTC. The V gene is TRBV7-2, the J gene TRBJ2-7; 7 bases match TRBD2. The CDR3 length is 15 residues. Per germline, CDR1 SGHTA and CDR2 FQGNSA. The J segment lost 1 base and the V segment lost 1 base, leaving 4 bases of the junction unmatched.

The rearrangement joins TRBV7-9 to TRBJ1-4; D may be TRBD1 (6 bases). Trimming left V 5 bases short and J 4 bases short, with 8 bases between. The CDR3 length is 13 residues. Per the germline V gene, CDR1 is SEHNR and CDR2 is FQNEAQ (reference sequence). The DNA of the CDR3 is TGTGCCAGCAGCACAGGGTTTAATGAAAAACTGTTTTTT. Its translation is CASSTGFNEKLFF.

Many counts were recorded for this clonotype. V usage is TRBV6-1 and J usage is TRBJ2-7, with 8 bases matching TRBD2. Germline values: CDR1 MNHNS, CDR2 SASEGT. The CDR3 runs 12 residues. J was trimmed by 9 bases and V by 6 bases; bases with no gene match: 7. The chain's CDR3 is CASSSGGKGQYF. The CDR3 DNA is TGTGCCAGCAGCTCGGGGGGGAAGGGGCAGTACTTC.

CDR3 residues: CASSLIGWTGVTGELFF. CDR3 nucleotide sequence: TGTGCCAGCAGTTTGATTGGGTGGACAGGGGTGACCGGGGAGCTGTTTTTT. The chain is built from TRBV28 and TRBJ2-2; 9 bases align to TRBD1. V dropped 3 bases and J dropped 5; count of bases not matched to a gene: 10. CDR3 size: 17 residues. From germline, CDR1 is MDHEN and CDR2 SYDVKM.

The genes are TRBV9 and TRBJ1-1; D call uncertain. Looked up from germline, CDR1 is SGDLS and CDR2 is YYNGEE. The CDR3 runs 13 residues. Trimming removed 3 bases at V and 1 base at J, with 7 bases between. The CDR3 region has the DNA TGTGCCAGCAGCGCCTCGGGGAACACTGAAGCTTTCTTT. Translating gives CASSASGNTEAFF.

Ten or more counts support this clonotype. Written as DNA, the CDR3 is TGTGCCAGCAGTTTAACCCGTAGCAATCAGCCCCAGCATTTT. Its protein product is CASSLTRSNQPQHF. The chain couples TRBV12-3 or TRBV12-4 to TRBJ1-5; D remains unclear. V was shortened by 2 bases and J by 0 bases, with 5 bases between the two germline ends. The CDR3 extends over 14 amino acids.

This clonotype was detected many times. The chain employs TRBV15 and TRBJ1-1; 7 positions agree with TRBD1. Per germline, CDR1 LNHNV and CDR2 YYDKDF (reference sequence). With 5 bases clipped from V and 1 base from J, the junction kept 4 bases outside the gene matches. CDR3 length: 14 amino acids. In DNA form, the CDR3 reads TGTGCCACCAGCGAGGGACAGACGAACACTGAAGCTTTCTTT. It yields the protein CATSEGQTNTEAFF.

The table lists this clonotype with a few counts. V is TRBV20-1 and J is TRBJ1-5, with 8 bases fitting TRBD1. The CDR3 consists of 14 residues. Germline values: CDR1 DFQATT, CDR2 SNEGSKA (reference sequence). With 0 bases clipped from V and 5 bases from J, the junction kept 3 bases outside the gene matches. As DNA, the CDR3 is TGCAGTGCTAGAGAAGGACAGGGCCATCAGCCCCAGCATTTT. Amino acids: CSAREGQGHQPQHF.

CDR3 bases: TGCGCCAGCAGCTGGAAACAGGGGGCTGAGGGCAATGAGCAGTTCTTC. Its translation: CASSWKQGAEGNEQFF. The rearrangement joins TRBV5-1 to TRBJ2-1; TRBD1 aligns across 9 bases. The germline gives CDR1 SGHRS, CDR2 YFSETQ. The junction had 10 bases not matched to a gene; V was cut back by 3 bases and J by 6 bases. The CDR3 consists of 16 residues.

There are many counts of this clonotype. The J gene is TRBJ2-1, the V gene TRBV30; D gene unclear. V lost 1 base and J lost 5, with 6 bases in between. Germline V CDR1 and CDR2: GTSNPN, SVGIG (reference sequence). There are 12 residues in the CDR3. In DNA form, the CDR3 reads TGTGCCTGGAGTGGGTTCGACAATGAGCAGTTCTTC. This gives the protein CAWSGFDNEQFF.

V gene TRBV10-3 combines with J gene TRBJ1-1, with 7 bases lining up with TRBD1. This CDR3 contains 14 residues. With 10 bases clipped from V and 2 bases from J, the junction kept 10 bases outside the gene matches. Per the germline V gene, CDR1 is ENHRY and CDR2 is SYGVKD. The DNA for the CDR3 is TGTGCCACCGATCCGGGACAGTCTAACACTGAAGCTTTCTTT. Protein sequence: CATDPGQSNTEAFF.

With respect to this clonotype: The CDR3 does not close with the conserved phenylalanine or tryptophan, likely indicating a read error. The J gene is TRBJ2-7, the V gene TRBV20-1; D is perhaps TRBD2 (5 bases). The germline V gene encodes CDR1 DFQATT and CDR2 SNEGSKA (reference sequence). Trimming pared 1 base from V and 4 bases from J, leaving 17 bases between. This CDR3 has 15 amino acids. CDR3 region: CSARVLGLQIYEQYL. CDR3 nucleotides: TGCAGTGCTAGAGTACTAGGTCTGCAAATTTACGAGCAGTACCTC.